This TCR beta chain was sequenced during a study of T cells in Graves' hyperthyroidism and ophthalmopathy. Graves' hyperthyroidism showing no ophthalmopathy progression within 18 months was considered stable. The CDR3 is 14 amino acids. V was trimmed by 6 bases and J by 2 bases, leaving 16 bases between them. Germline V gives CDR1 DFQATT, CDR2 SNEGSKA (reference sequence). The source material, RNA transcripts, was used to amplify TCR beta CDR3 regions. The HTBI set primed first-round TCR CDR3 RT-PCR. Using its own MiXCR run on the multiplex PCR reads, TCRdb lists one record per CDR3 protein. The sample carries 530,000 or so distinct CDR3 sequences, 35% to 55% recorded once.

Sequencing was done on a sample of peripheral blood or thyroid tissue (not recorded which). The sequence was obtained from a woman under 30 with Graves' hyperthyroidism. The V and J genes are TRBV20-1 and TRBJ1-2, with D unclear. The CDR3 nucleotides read TGCAGTGCCAGCAGTTTTGGGCCGAACTATGGCTACACCTTC. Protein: CSASSFGPNYGYTF.